The T cell receptor beta chain described here comes from a study of blood T cell repertoires in COVID-19. Study-level background: Acute-phase and convalescent COVID-19 samples originated in the United States, Italy and Spain. Sample material is recorded as cDNA or gDNA derived from T cells, B-cell-depleted T cells, or PBMCs.

Only in-frame clones appear in the TCRdb table, and some are missing; sequencing was by immunoSEQ multiplex PCR. Here the sample spans under 80,000 clones, 80% being singletons. Trimming took 0 bases from V and 7 from J, leaving 5 bases between them. This CDR3 contains 12 residues. Per germline, CDR1 SGDLS and CDR2 YYNGEE. Sequencing was done on a sample of peripheral blood. This chain links TRBV9 with TRBJ2-1; D uncertain. The TCR originated in a human donor in a cohort sampled during active COVID-19. The DNA for the CDR3 is TGTGCCAGCAGCGTAGAACAGAATGAGCAGTTCTTC. As protein: CASSVEQNEQFF.